These T cell receptor beta chains were read from a single sample in a study of post-analysis software for immune sequencing data. TCRdb called the PCR reads again in MiXCR, with one record for every CDR3 protein. Of about 770,000 distinct CDR3 sequences listed, roughly 50% are singletons. The sequencing sample was made of blood. The receptors originated from a girl aged 5 to 17 with multiple sclerosis. Each CDR3 is given with its conserved first and last residue. The D gene is left open where the match is weak. Clone size is given for some rows only: seen once, a few or many times, or a class if the clone is expanded.

J gene	V gene	clone size	D gene	CDR3 DNA	CDR3 protein
TRBJ2-5	TRBV29-1	-	-	TGCAGCGGAACAAGGGACACCAAAGAGACCCAGTACTTC	CSGTRDTKETQYF
TRBJ1-2	TRBV3-1	-	-	TGTGCCAGCAGCCAAGATGTGGGCGACTATGGCTACACCTTC	CASSQDVGDYGYTF
TRBJ2-7	TRBV10-3	few	-	TGTGCCATCAGTGAGTCGGCGGTAGGAGGTACCCAGTACTTC	CAISESAVGGTQYF
TRBJ2-1	TRBV24-1	-	TRBD2	TGTGCCACCAGTGCTGGCTTCCGGGGGGAGGGGTACAATGAGCAGTTCTTC	CATSAGFRGEGYNEQFF
TRBJ1-1	TRBV6-5	-	-	TGTGCCAGCAGCGCAGGGTTTAACACTGAAGCTTTCTTT	CASSAGFNTEAFF
TRBJ1-2	TRBV2	-	TRBD1	TGTGCCAGCAGTACCGACAGGGTCTTCTATGGCTACACCTTC	CASSTDRVFYGYTF
TRBJ2-3	TRBV10-3	few	-	TGTGCCATCAGTGAGCCAGGGTCGACAGTAGATACGCAGTATTTT	CAISEPGSTVDTQYF
TRBJ2-7	TRBV20-1	-	-	TGCAGTGCCAAGTTCCGGGCAGGGAACGAGCAGTACTTC	CSAKFRAGNEQYF
TRBJ1-1	TRBV6-5	-	TRBD1	TGTGCCAGCAGTTACGCGACAGGGAGCACTGAAGCTTTCTTT	CASSYATGSTEAFF
TRBJ1-4	TRBV28	few	TRBD1	TGTGCCAGCAGTTCCCTACCTGGACAGGGGCGGCAGGAAAAACTGTTTTTT	CASSSLPGQGRQEKLFF
TRBJ2-7	TRBV20-1	-	TRBD2	TGCAGTGCCGTAGACCCGCTGGCGGGGGGCTACGAGCAGTACTTC	CSAVDPLAGGYEQYF
TRBJ2-5	TRBV24-1	few	TRBD1	TGTGCCACCAGTGGGGGACAGCAAGAGACCCAGTACTTC	CATSGGQQETQYF
TRBJ2-1	TRBV12-3/TRBV12-4	-	TRBD2	TGTGCCAGCAGTCCAATGACTAGCGGGAGGAGGCAATATGAGCAGTTCTTC	CASSPMTSGRRQYEQFF
TRBJ1-4	TRBV28	-	-	TGTGCCAGCAGTTTAACGGGGTCTCCTAATGAAAAACTGTTTTTT	CASSLTGSPNEKLFF
TRBJ2-1	TRBV12-3/TRBV12-4	-	TRBD2	TGTGCCAGCAGTTTCCTTTCGATCGGTAGCGGGAGGAAAGACAATGAGCAGTTCTTC	CASSFLSIGSGRKDNEQFF
TRBJ2-7	TRBV4-2	-	-	TGTGCCAGCAGCCAAGATGGCCTGGGGGCAGCCTCCTACGAGCAGTACTTC	CASSQDGLGAASYEQYF
TRBJ2-7	TRBV28	few	-	TGTGCCAGCACGAGGCCCGCAGCCGTCCCGAGCTCCTACGAGCAGTACTTC	CASTRPAAVPSSYEQYF
TRBJ2-1	TRBV20-1	-	TRBD2	TGCAGTGCTAGACGTCTAGCGGGAGCCTACAATGAGCAGTTCTTC	CSARRLAGAYNEQFF
TRBJ2-7	TRBV24-1	-	-	TGTGCCACCAGTGACGGTGGCGTCGACTACGAGCAGTACTTC	CATSDGGVDYEQYF
TRBJ2-3	TRBV7-9	-	-	TGTGCCAGCAGCCTTCCCCCCTGGGGGGCGCATGGCACAGATACGCAGTATTTT	CASSLPPWGAHGTDTQYF
TRBJ1-1	TRBV15	few	-	TGTGCCACCAGCAGCTCTTTTAGGGTGAACACTGAAGCTTTCTTT	CATSSSFRVNTEAFF
TRBJ1-1	TRBV12-3/TRBV12-4	-	-	TGTGCCAGCAGCCTTACTGCGGGGGCCACAAACACTGAAGCTTTCTTT	CASSLTAGATNTEAFF
TRBJ2-1	TRBV4-3	-	TRBD2	TGCGCCAGCACCAAAAACCCGACTAGCGGGAGACCCAATGAGCAGTTCTTC	CASTKNPTSGRPNEQFF
TRBJ1-2	TRBV6-5	-	-	TGTGCCAGCAGTTACTCGTGGGGGTTCAACTATGGCTACACCTTC	CASSYSWGFNYGYTF
TRBJ2-1	TRBV7-2	-	TRBD2	TGTGCCAGCAGCTCGGGACTAGCGGGCCACAATGAGCAGTTCTTC	CASSSGLAGHNEQFF
TRBJ2-7	TRBV7-9	few	TRBD1	TGTGCCAGCGGCGACAGGGTGGACGAGCAGTACTTC	CASGDRVDEQYF
TRBJ2-5	TRBV5-1	once	-	TGCGCCAGCAGCTTGGCTATGGGGGGCGCGGAGACCCAGTACTTC	CASSLAMGGAETQYF
TRBJ2-1	TRBV20-1	few	TRBD2	TGCAGTGCTAGAGATCAAGGGACTAGATATGAGCAGTTCTTC	CSARDQGTRYEQFF
TRBJ2-7	TRBV20-1	-	TRBD2	TGCAGTGCTAGAGATTGGGCTAGCGGGAATGGCGAGCAGTACTTC	CSARDWASGNGEQYF
TRBJ2-5	TRBV20-1	few	-	TGCAGTGCTAGAGGCACGGACGGCCATCAAGAGACCCAGTACTTC	CSARGTDGHQETQYF
TRBJ1-1	TRBV12-3/TRBV12-4	-	-	TGTGCCAGCACCCGGGCCTGGTCCCTTGAAGCTTTCTTT	CASTRAWSLEAFF
TRBJ2-6	TRBV24-1	-	-	TGTGCCACCAGTGACGCCCTCTCTGGGGCCAACGTCCTGACTTTC	CATSDALSGANVLTF
TRBJ2-5	TRBV14	once	-	TGTGCCAGCAGCCAAATGGGCGCACAAGAGACCCAGTACTTC	CASSQMGAQETQYF
TRBJ2-1	TRBV7-2	-	-	TGTGCCAGCAGCGCCGACGTCTATAATGAGCAGTTCTTC	CASSADVYNEQFF
TRBJ1-2	TRBV20-1	-	-	TGCAGTGCTAGATGGGGACTCGAAAATGGCTACACCTTC	CSARWGLENGYTF
TRBJ2-7	TRBV27	-	-	TGTGCCAGCAGTTTTGGTAGACTCTACGAGCAGTACTTC	CASSFGRLYEQYF
TRBJ1-6	TRBV5-1	-	-	TGCGCCAGCAGCTATGGACCTAGGGGTAGCTCACCCCTCCACTTT	CASSYGPRGSSPLHF
TRBJ1-2	TRBV21-1	-	-	TGTGCCAGCAGCAACTGGGACAGGGACTATGGCTACACCTTC	CASSNWDRDYGYTF
TRBJ2-5	TRBV15	-	TRBD2	TGTGCCACCAGCAGAGATTGGTCTAGCGGGATTTTTGATGAGCAGTACTTC	CATSRDWSSGIFDEQYF
TRBJ2-3	TRBV7-9	-	TRBD1	TGTGCCACCAAACAGGGGAAAGACGATACGCAGTATTTT	CATKQGKDDTQYF
TRBJ2-3	TRBV4-2	-	TRBD2	TGTGCCAGCAGCCCGAGGGAGGGCGGGACGAATACAGATACGCAGTATTTT	CASSPREGGTNTDTQYF
TRBJ1-1	TRBV28	-	-	TGTGCCTGCAGTTCCTTCGTTGAGAACACTGAAGCTTTCTTT	CACSSFVENTEAFF
TRBJ2-7	TRBV7-9	-	-	TGTGCCAGCAGCTACGACACGAGCTCCTACGAGCAGTACTTC	CASSYDTSSYEQYF
TRBJ2-2	TRBV4-3	-	-	TGCGCCAGCAGCCCAAACTCGGACCGGCGGGCCGGGGAGCTGTTTTTT	CASSPNSDRRAGELFF
TRBJ2-6	TRBV6-6	-	-	TGTGCCACCCATAAGGACTTAGAACCCAACGTCTTGACTTTC	CATHKDLEPNVLTF
TRBJ1-4	TRBV28	-	-	TGTGCCAGCAGTTCCATCGGGGAGGCTAATGAAAAACTGTTTTTT	CASSSIGEANEKLFF
TRBJ1-2	TRBV6-5	-	-	TGTGCCAGCAGTTATTCTGGTGGCTCCATTTGGGGCTATGGCTACACCTTC	CASSYSGGSIWGYGYTF
TRBJ2-1	TRBV20-1	-	-	TGCAGTGCCTCCGGGAATCAAGACTACAATGAGCAGTTCTTC	CSASGNQDYNEQFF
TRBJ1-5	TRBV19	-	TRBD1	TGTGCCAGTAGTCCCGCGACAGGGGTGCTTCAGCCCCAGCATTTT	CASSPATGVLQPQHF
TRBJ2-1	TRBV7-2	few	TRBD2	TGTGCCAGCAGCTTAAGCGGGAGGGCCAATGAGCAGTTCTTC	CASSLSGRANEQFF
TRBJ2-6	TRBV20-1	-	-	TGCAGTGCTCCCTCGGCCGCCTCTGGGGCCAACGTCCTGACTTTC	CSAPSAASGANVLTF
TRBJ2-2	TRBV7-9	-	TRBD2	TGTGCCAGCAGCTTAGCGACTAGCGGGAGAGACACCGGGGAGCTGTTTTTT	CASSLATSGRDTGELFF